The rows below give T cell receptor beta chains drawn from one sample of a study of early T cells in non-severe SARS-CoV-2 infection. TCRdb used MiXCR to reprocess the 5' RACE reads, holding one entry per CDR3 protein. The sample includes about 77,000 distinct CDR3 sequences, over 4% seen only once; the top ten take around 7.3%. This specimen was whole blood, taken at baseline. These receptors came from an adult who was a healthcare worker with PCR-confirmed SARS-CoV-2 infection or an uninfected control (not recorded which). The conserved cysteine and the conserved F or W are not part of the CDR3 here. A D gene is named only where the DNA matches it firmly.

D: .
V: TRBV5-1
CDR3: ASSLVRVTDTQY

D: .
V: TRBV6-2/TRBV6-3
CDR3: ASSQPGGGGSPLH

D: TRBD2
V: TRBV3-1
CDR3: ASSGLAGSTDTQY

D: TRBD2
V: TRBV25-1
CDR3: ASSDPGGSNPYEQY

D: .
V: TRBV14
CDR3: ASSQERPSGTGELF

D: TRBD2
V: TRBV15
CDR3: ATSSQGLAGMYEQY

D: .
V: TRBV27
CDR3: ASKQGGTEAF

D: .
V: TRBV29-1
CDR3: SWGEAEAF

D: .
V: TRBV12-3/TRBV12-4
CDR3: ASSWDPWGYT

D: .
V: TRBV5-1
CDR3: ASSLAVNEKLF

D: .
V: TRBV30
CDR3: AWSVLGNTEAF

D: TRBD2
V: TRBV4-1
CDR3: ASSQVLAGDYEQY

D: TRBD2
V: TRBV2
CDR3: ASEERGYNEQF

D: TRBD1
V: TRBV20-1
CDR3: SASPGQLNTEAF

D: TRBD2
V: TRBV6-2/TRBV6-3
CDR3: ASTRLADYNEQF

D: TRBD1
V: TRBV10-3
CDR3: AISESQGAHQPQH

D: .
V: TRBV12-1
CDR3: ASITTSPRAKQY

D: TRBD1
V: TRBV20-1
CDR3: SAPILDRANTGELF

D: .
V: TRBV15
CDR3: ATSRDLLNTEAF

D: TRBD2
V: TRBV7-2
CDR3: ASSSLTSGRLYEQY

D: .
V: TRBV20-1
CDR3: SAAVDSGLSDEQF

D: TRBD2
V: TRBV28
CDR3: ASSRLREGLNEQF

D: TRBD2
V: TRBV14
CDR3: ASSDIPSGNTGELF

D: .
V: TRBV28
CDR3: ASSQTIYEQY

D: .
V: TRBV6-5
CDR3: ASSYSGATSSGNTIY

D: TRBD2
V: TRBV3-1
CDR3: ASSQAAGGFTDTQY

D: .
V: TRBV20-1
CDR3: SATGAHGYT

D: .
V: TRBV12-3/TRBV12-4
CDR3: ASSSVTLYEQY

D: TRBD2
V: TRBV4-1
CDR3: ASSKGVAGPNTGELF